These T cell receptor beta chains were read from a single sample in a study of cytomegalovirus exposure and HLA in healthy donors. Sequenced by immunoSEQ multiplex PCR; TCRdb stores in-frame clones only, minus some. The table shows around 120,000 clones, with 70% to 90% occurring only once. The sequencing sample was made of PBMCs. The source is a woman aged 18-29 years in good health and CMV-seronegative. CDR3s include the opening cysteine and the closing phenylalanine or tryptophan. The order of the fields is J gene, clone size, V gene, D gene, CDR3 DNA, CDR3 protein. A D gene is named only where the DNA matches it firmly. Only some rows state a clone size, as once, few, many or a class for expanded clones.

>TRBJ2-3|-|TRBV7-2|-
TGTGCCAGCAGCTCCCCCCGGGCGGGGAGCGATACGCAGTATTTT
CASSSPRAGSDTQYF
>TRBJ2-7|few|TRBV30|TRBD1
TGTGCCTGGAGTGCCGGGACAGGGATCGAGCAGTACTTC
CAWSAGTGIEQYF
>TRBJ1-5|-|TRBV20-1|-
TGCAGTGTTGGGGGGTTTCAGCCCCAGCATTTT
CSVGGFQPQHF
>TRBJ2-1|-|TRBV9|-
TGTGCCAGCAGCGTTCGGGGGAGCTCCTACAATGAGCAGTTCTTC
CASSVRGSSYNEQFF
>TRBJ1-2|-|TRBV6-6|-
TGTGCCAGCAGACGAGAACAGGGAAAAGTTTATTATGGCTACACCTTC
CASRREQGKVYYGYTF
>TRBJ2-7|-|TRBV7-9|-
TGTGCCAGCAGCTTAGTTGGACAGTTCTACGAGCAGTACTTC
CASSLVGQFYEQYF
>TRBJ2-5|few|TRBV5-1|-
TGCGCCAGGACAGTCCCCCAAGAGACCCAGTACTTC
CARTVPQETQYF
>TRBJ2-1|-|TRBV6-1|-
TGTGCCAGCAGTGAAGATCGGGGGGCATACAATGAGCAGTTCTTC
CASSEDRGAYNEQFF
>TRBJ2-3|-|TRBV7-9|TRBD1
TGTGCCAGCAGCCTGGACAGGGCTACAGATACGCAGTATTTT
CASSLDRATDTQYF
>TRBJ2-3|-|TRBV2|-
TGTGCCAGCCTGGGCAGGGTTCGGTCAGATACGCAGTATTTT
CASLGRVRSDTQYF
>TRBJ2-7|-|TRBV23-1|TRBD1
TGCGCCAGCAGCCACCGGGACAGTGTCTACGAGCAGTACTTC
CASSHRDSVYEQYF
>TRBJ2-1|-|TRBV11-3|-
TGTGCCAGCAGCTTCTCCGACTTAGGCTCCTACAATGAGCAGTTCTTC
CASSFSDLGSYNEQFF
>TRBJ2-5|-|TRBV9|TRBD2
TGTGCCAGCAGCGAGACCCCGAGCGGGAGTCGCGAGACCCAGTACTTC
CASSETPSGSRETQYF
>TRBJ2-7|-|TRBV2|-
TGTGCCAGCAGTGGCACAGGCTTGATCTACGAGCAGTACTTC
CASSGTGLIYEQYF
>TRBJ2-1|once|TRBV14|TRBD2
TGTGCCAGCACCAGCGGGGGGGGGCACAATGAGCAGTTCTTC
CASTSGGGHNEQFF
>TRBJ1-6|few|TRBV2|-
TGTGCCAGCAGTGAACAACAGGGCTGGCAACCCCTCCACTTT
CASSEQQGWQPLHF
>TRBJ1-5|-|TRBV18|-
TGTGCCAGCTCACCACCGGGGGGGCGCCTTAGCAATCAGCCCCAGCATTTT
CASSPPGGRLSNQPQHF
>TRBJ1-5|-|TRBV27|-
TGTGCCAGCAGTTACATGACAGGACACAATCAGCCCCAGCATTTT
CASSYMTGHNQPQHF
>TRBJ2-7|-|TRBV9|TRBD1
TGTGCCAGCAGCGTAGGGACAGGAGGATCCTACGAGCAGTACTTC
CASSVGTGGSYEQYF
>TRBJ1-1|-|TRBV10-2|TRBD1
TGCGCCAGCAGTGCGGACAGGGACGCCGGAGCTTTCTTT
CASSADRDAGAFF
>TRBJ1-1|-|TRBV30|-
TGTGCCTGGAGTGTACTAGCGAACACTGAAGCTTTCTTT
CAWSVLANTEAFF
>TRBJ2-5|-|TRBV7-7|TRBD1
TGTGCTAGCAGTTCGACAGGGTCGGGAGAGACCCAGTACTTC
CASSSTGSGETQYF
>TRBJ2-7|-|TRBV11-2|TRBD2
TGTGCCAGCAGCTTGGGGCTAGCGGGGACATACGAGCAGTACTTC
CASSLGLAGTYEQYF
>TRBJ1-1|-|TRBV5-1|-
TGCGCCAGCGGCTCGGGTGGGGGGACTGAAGCTTTCTTT
CASGSGGGTEAFF
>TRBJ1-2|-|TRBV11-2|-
TGTGCCAGCAGCCCGGGGACTAATCAGGGCTACACCTTC
CASSPGTNQGYTF
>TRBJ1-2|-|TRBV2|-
TGTGCCAGCAGAACGTCCAGTACCTATGGCTACACCTTC
CASRTSSTYGYTF
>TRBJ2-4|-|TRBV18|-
TGTGCCAGCTCACCCCCGGGACTAGCCAAAAACATTCAGTACTTC
CASSPPGLAKNIQYF
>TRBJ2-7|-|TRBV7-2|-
TGTGCCAGCAGCTTAAAATTAGGACTCCGGGCCTACGAGCAGTACTTC
CASSLKLGLRAYEQYF
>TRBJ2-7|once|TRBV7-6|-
TGTGCCAGCAGCTTACTTGACAGGTCCGAGCAGTACTTC
CASSLLDRSEQYF
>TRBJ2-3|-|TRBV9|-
TGTGCCAGCAGCGTAGGGAGGGTTTTGACAGATACGCAGTATTTT
CASSVGRVLTDTQYF
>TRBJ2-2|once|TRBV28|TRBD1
TGTGCCAGCAGTTTACTGACAGGGGACACCGGGGAGCTGTTTTTT
CASSLLTGDTGELFF
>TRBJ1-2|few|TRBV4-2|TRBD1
TGTGCCAGCAGCCAGGAACAGGGGCAGCGCGGCTACACCTTC
CASSQEQGQRGYTF
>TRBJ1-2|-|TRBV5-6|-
TGTGCCAGCAGCTTCGCCGGGGGGATCTATGGCTACACCTTC
CASSFAGGIYGYTF
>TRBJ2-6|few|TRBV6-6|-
TGTGCCAGCAGCCTCGCTTCAGGGAATGGGGCCAACGTCCTGACTTTC
CASSLASGNGANVLTF
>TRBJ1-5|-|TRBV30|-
TGTGCCTGGAGTGTCCTCGATAGTCAGCCCCAGCATTTT
CAWSVLDSQPQHF
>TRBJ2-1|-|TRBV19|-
TGTGCCAGCGCCTCCGGGGGCGGGGGTCTTTTCTTC
CASASGGGGLFF
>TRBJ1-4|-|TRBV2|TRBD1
TGTGCCAGCAAGGAGACAGGGGGCCTCAATGAAAAACTGTTTTTT
CASKETGGLNEKLFF